The rows below give T cell receptor beta chains drawn from one sample of a study of CD8+ T cells in alopecia areata. Data came from immunoSEQ multiplex PCR; TCRdb stores just in-frame clones and leaves some out. The sample holds around 250,000 clones, roughly 69% seen once. Here the sequenced sample was CD4+ T cells sorted from blood, taken at week 0. These receptors were collected from a human donor with alopecia areata. The CDR3 runs from the conserved cysteine through the conserved F or W. The D gene is left open where the match is weak. Only some rows state a clone size, as once, few, many or a class for expanded clones.

CASSQNLQGDEQFF	TGTGCCAGCAGCCAAAACCTTCAGGGTGATGAGCAGTTCTTC	-	TRBV7-3	TRBJ2-1	medium-sized
CASSLGGNTGELFF	TGTGCCAGCAGCTTAGGGGGTAACACCGGGGAGCTGTTTTTT	-	TRBV11-3	TRBJ2-2	-
CASSLGLGYEQYF	TGTGCCAGCAGCTTAGGACTAGGCTACGAGCAGTACTTC	-	TRBV7-2	TRBJ2-7	-
CSASERVDIQYF	TGCAGCGCTTCGGAAAGGGTTGACATTCAGTACTTC	-	TRBV29-1	TRBJ2-4	-
CAISESTSQETQYF	TGTGCCATCAGTGAGTCGACTAGCCAAGAGACCCAGTACTTC	-	TRBV10-3	TRBJ2-5	-
CAWSATDLLPEAFF	TGTGCCTGGAGCGCGACAGATCTATTGCCTGAAGCTTTCTTT	-	TRBV30	TRBJ1-1	-
CASSQAGGDTGELFF	TGTGCCAGCAGCCAAGCCGGGGGGGACACCGGGGAGCTGTTTTTT	TRBD2	TRBV14	TRBJ2-2	few
CASSAPGLAGDITDTQYF	TGTGCCAGCAGTGCGCCGGGACTAGCGGGGGATATTACAGATACGCAGTATTTT	TRBD2	TRBV27	TRBJ2-3	-
CSVSPGGGSYNEQFF	TGCAGCGTTTCCCCCGGAGGGGGCTCCTACAATGAGCAGTTCTTC	-	TRBV29-1	TRBJ2-1	-
CAWSGGPYEAFF	TGTGCCTGGAGTGGGGGGCCCTATGAAGCTTTCTTT	-	TRBV30	TRBJ1-1	-
CATSRDFDSPLHF	TGTGCCACCAGCAGAGATTTCGATTCACCCCTCCACTTT	-	TRBV15	TRBJ1-6	-
CAWSADRGSYNEQFF	TGTGCCTGGAGTGCCGACAGGGGCTCCTACAATGAGCAGTTCTTC	TRBD1	TRBV30	TRBJ2-1	-
CASSSIGTGIETQYF	TGTGCCAGCAGCTCGATTGGGACAGGGATTGAGACCCAGTACTTC	TRBD1	TRBV7-9	TRBJ2-5	-
CSVTAGYEQYF	TGCAGCGTGACAGCAGGCTACGAGCAGTACTTC	-	TRBV29-1	TRBJ2-7	-
CASSLEGSDTQYF	TGTGCCAGCAGCTTGGAGGGTTCAGATACGCAGTATTTT	-	TRBV5-4	TRBJ2-3	-
CSAGTSGVPSYNEQFF	TGCAGCGCCGGGACTAGCGGGGTGCCATCCTACAATGAGCAGTTCTTC	TRBD2	TRBV29-1	TRBJ2-1	-
CASSEGDSYTF	TGTGCCAGCAGTGAAGGGGACAGCTACACCTTC	-	TRBV25-1	TRBJ1-2	-
CAWSRDSNQPQHF	TGTGCCTGGAGTCGAGATAGCAATCAGCCCCAGCATTTT	-	TRBV30	TRBJ1-5	-
CAWNLHRGGYTF	TGTGCCTGGAATCTACACAGGGGTGGCTACACCTTC	TRBD1	TRBV30	TRBJ1-2	-
CSVGEGTDTQYF	TGCAGCGTTGGGGAGGGCACAGATACGCAGTATTTT	-	TRBV29-1	TRBJ2-3	-
CATSTDRNTEAFF	TGTGCCACCAGCACCGACAGGAACACTGAAGCTTTCTTT	-	TRBV15	TRBJ1-1	-
CASSRTDSYEQYF	TGTGCCAGCAGCCGGACCGACTCCTACGAGCAGTACTTC	-	TRBV14	TRBJ2-7	-
CASSKLTGDSSYEQYF	TGTGCCAGCAGCAAACTAACAGGAGACAGCTCCTACGAGCAGTACTTC	-	TRBV25-1	TRBJ2-7	few
CASSSGGTGHTGELFF	TGTGCCAGCAGCTCGGGGGGGACAGGGCACACCGGGGAGCTGTTTTTT	-	TRBV5-4	TRBJ2-2	-
CASSYSVGPNTGELFF	TGTGCCAGCAGTTACTCGGTCGGACCGAACACCGGGGAGCTGTTTTTT	-	TRBV6-5	TRBJ2-2	-
CAWSTGGNADTQYF	TGTGCCTGGAGTACAGGGGGCAACGCAGATACGCAGTATTTT	TRBD1	TRBV30	TRBJ2-3	-
CASSTGRGMGSAQYF	TGTGCCAGCAGCACGGGCAGGGGGATGGGGTCGGCGCAGTATTTT	TRBD1	TRBV6-5	TRBJ2-3	-
CASRRTGGLDGYTF	TGTGCCAGCAGGCGGACAGGGGGTCTGGATGGCTACACCTTC	TRBD1	TRBV7-2	TRBJ1-2	-
CASTPITAVANYGYTF	TGTGCCAGTACCCCCATCACCGCGGTAGCTAACTATGGCTACACCTTC	-	TRBV19	TRBJ1-2	-
CASSRGFNNEQFF	TGTGCTAGCAGTCGGGGGTTCAACAATGAGCAGTTCTTC	-	TRBV7-7	TRBJ2-1	-
CSVAHFGQDEKLFF	TGCAGCGTTGCTCACTTCGGACAGGATGAAAAACTGTTTTTT	TRBD1	TRBV29-1	TRBJ1-4	few
CAWSVGQGYQPQHF	TGTGCCTGGAGTGTTGGACAGGGGTATCAGCCCCAGCATTTT	TRBD1	TRBV30	TRBJ1-5	-
CASSLSRYNEQFF	TGTGCCAGCAGTTTATCGAGGTACAATGAGCAGTTCTTC	-	TRBV27	TRBJ2-1	-
CSAETQGRTQYF	TGCAGCGCCGAAACCCAAGGACGTACGCAGTATTTT	-	TRBV29-1	TRBJ2-3	few
CASSQARLAGPDTQYF	TGCGCCAGCAGCCAAGCTCGACTAGCGGGGCCAGATACGCAGTATTTT	TRBD2	TRBV4-1	TRBJ2-3	-
CAWTSGSTGELFF	TGTGCCTGGACTAGCGGATCAACCGGGGAGCTGTTTTTT	TRBD2	TRBV30	TRBJ2-2	-
CASSRTSGGASNIQYF	TGTGCCAGCAGCCGGACTAGCGGGGGGGCCTCGAACATTCAGTACTTC	TRBD2	TRBV2	TRBJ2-4	-
CASSHGDGPEKLFF	TGCGCCAGCAGCCATGGGGACGGTCCTGAAAAACTGTTTTTT	-	TRBV4-1	TRBJ1-4	-
CSVERLHANYGYTF	TGCAGCGTTGAAAGGTTACACGCCAACTATGGCTACACCTTC	-	TRBV29-1	TRBJ1-2	-
CASSSAAYNEQFF	TGTGCCAGCAGCTCCGCAGCTTACAATGAGCAGTTCTTC	-	TRBV6-5	TRBJ2-1	-
CASSLTGTSEYEQYF	TGTGCCAGCAGCTTAACAGGGACTAGCGAGTACGAGCAGTACTTC	TRBD2	TRBV13	TRBJ2-7	-
CASSLDRGNSPLHF	TGCGCCAGCAGCTTGGATAGGGGAAATTCACCCCTCCACTTT	-	TRBV5-1	TRBJ1-6	once
CASRPGAQETQYF	TGTGCCAGCAGGCCAGGGGCCCAAGAGACCCAGTACTTC	-	TRBV6-6	TRBJ2-5	-
CASSAYGGTYNEQFF	TGTGCCAGCAGCGCGTACGGGGGAACCTACAATGAGCAGTTCTTC	-	TRBV9	TRBJ2-1	-
CASSLFTARQGHGYTF	TGTGCCAGCAGCTTGTTTACGGCCAGACAGGGACATGGCTACACCTTC	TRBD1	TRBV5-6	TRBJ1-2	-